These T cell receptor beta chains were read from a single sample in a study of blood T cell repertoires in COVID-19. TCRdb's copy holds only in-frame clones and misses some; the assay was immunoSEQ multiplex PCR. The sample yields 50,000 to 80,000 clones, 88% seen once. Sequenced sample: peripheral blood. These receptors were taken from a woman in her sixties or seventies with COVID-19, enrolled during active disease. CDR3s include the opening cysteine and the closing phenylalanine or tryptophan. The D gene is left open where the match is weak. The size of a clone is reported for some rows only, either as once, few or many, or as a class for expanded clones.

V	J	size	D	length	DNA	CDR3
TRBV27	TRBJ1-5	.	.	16	TGTGCCAGCAGTCCAAAGTTCAGGGGCGGTCATCAGCCCCAGCATTTT	CASSPKFRGGHQPQHF
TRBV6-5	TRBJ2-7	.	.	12	TGTGCCAGCAGTTCGGACAGTTACGAGCAGTACTTC	CASSSDSYEQYF
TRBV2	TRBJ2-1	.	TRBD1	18	TGTGCCAGCACCGAGTGGGTCGCTGGGACAGGCTCCTACAATGAGCAGTTCTTC	CASTEWVAGTGSYNEQFF
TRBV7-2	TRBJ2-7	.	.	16	TGTGCCAGCAGCTTACAAGCGCAGGACAACCCCTACGAGCAGTACTTC	CASSLQAQDNPYEQYF
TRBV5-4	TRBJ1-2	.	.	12	TGTGCCAGCAGCGCGGGTAACTATGGCTACACCTTC	CASSAGNYGYTF
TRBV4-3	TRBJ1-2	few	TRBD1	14	TGCGCCAGCAGCCAGGGACAGGAGTGGAATGGCTACACCTTC	CASSQGQEWNGYTF
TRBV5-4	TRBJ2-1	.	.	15	TGTGCCAGCAGCTTGGGGACTTCCAAAACCAATGAGCAGTTCTTC	CASSLGTSKTNEQFF
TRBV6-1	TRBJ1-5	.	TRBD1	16	TGTGCCAGCAGTGCCCGGACAGGGACGCGCAATCAGCCCCAGCATTTT	CASSARTGTRNQPQHF
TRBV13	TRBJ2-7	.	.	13	TGTGCCAGCAGCCCTTATGACTCGGGCGAGCAGTACTTC	CASSPYDSGEQYF
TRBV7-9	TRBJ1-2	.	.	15	TGTGCCAGCAGCTTAGGTCCTATCGGGATCTATGGCTACACCTTC	CASSLGPIGIYGYTF
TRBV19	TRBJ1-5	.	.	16	TGTGCCAGTAGTATAGTCAATCCAGGGGGCAATCAGCCCCAGCATTTT	CASSIVNPGGNQPQHF
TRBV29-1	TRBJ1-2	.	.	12	TGCAGCGTTGGAGGTACGGCCTATGGCTACACCTTC	CSVGGTAYGYTF
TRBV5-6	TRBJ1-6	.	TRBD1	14	TGTGCCAGCAGCTTGCGCCGACAGGGGGCAGCCCTCCACTTT	CASSLRRQGAALHF
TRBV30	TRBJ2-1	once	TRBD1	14	TGTGCCTGGGAGTCGGGACAGGGTTACAATGAGCAGTTCTTC	CAWESGQGYNEQFF
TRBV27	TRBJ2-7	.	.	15	TGTGCCAGCAGCCGAAGGTCTGCTGGGCCCTACGAGCAGTACTTC	CASSRRSAGPYEQYF
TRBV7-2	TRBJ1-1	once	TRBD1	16	TGTGCCAGCAGCCTCGGGGGTCGACAGGGAGGCACTGAAGCTTTCTTT	CASSLGGRQGGTEAFF
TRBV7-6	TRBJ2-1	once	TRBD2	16	TGTGCCAGCAGCTTACCCCGGACTAGCGGGGACAATGAGCAGTTCTTC	CASSLPRTSGDNEQFF
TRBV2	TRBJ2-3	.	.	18	TGTGCCATCCTAGTTGGAGGGAAGCGGACCCGGACCACAGATACGCAGTATTTT	CAILVGGKRTRTTDTQYF
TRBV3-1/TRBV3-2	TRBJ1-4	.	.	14	TGTGCCAGCAGCCAGGCAGGGGTAGGTGAAAAACTGTTTTTT	CASSQAGVGEKLFF
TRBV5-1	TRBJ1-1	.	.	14	TGCGCCAGCAGCTTGGTTGCGGCCGACACTGAAGCTTTCTTT	CASSLVAADTEAFF
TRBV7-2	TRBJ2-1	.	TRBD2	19	TGTGCCAGCAGCTCGTCGGGGGGGGGCCATTTAACCCCAACGGATGAGCAGTTCTTC	CASSSSGGGHLTPTDEQFF
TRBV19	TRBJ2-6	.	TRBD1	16	TGTGCCAGTAGTGTAGGGACAGGGGCTGGGGCCAACGTCCTGACTTTC	CASSVGTGAGANVLTF
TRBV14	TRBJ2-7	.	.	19	TGTGCCAGCAGCCAAGAAAGGCGAGTCCTGGGCCAAGTAGGCTACGAGCAGTACTTC	CASSQERRVLGQVGYEQYF
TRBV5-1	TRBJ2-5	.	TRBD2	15	TGCGCCAGCAGCTTGGGCGGCGGGAGGGAAGAGACCCAGTACTTC	CASSLGGGREETQYF
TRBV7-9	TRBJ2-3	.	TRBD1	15	TGTGCCAGCAGCCCCCGGACAGGGGGCACAGATACGCAGTATTTT	CASSPRTGGTDTQYF
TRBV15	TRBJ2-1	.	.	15	TGTGCCACCAGCAGAGGTGAGGGAAGTTTCAATGAGCAGTTCTTC	CATSRGEGSFNEQFF
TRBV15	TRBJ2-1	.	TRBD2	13	TGTGCCACCCGACTAGCGGGAGTAGATGAGCAGTTCTTC	CATRLAGVDEQFF
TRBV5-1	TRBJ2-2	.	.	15	TGCGCCAGCAATATACGCGGGACAGATGCCGGGGAGCTGTTTTTT	CASNIRGTDAGELFF
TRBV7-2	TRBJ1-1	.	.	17	TGTGCCAGCAGCTTAGGCCAGGGAGGGAGCGGGAACACTGAAGCTTTCTTT	CASSLGQGGSGNTEAFF
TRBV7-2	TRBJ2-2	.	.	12	TGTGCCAGCAGCTTAACTATATTGGAGCTGTTTTTT	CASSLTILELFF
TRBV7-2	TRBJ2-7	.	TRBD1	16	TGTGCCAGTTCCTTAGGGTCGGACAGGTCTTCCTACGAGCAGTACTTC	CASSLGSDRSSYEQYF
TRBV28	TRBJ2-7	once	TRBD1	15	TGTGCCAGCAGTCCGGGACAGGCCTACTCCTACGAGCAGTACTTC	CASSPGQAYSYEQYF
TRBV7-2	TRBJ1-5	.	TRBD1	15	TGTGCCAGCAGCTTAGCCTCAGGGGGGTGGCAGCCCCAGCATTTT	CASSLASGGWQPQHF
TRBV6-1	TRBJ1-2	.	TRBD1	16	TGTGCCAGCAGTGAAGCCCTTGGACAGGACTCCTATGGCTACACCTTC	CASSEALGQDSYGYTF
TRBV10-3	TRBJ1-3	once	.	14	TGTGCCATCAGTGCCAACAGGGATGGAAACACCATATATTTT	CAISANRDGNTIYF
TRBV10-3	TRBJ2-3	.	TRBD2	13	TGTGCCATCAGGGCGGGAGGACCAGATACGCAGTATTTT	CAIRAGGPDTQYF
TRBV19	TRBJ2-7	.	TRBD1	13	TGTGCCAGTAGCCGGGACAGCCTTTACGAGCAGTACTTC	CASSRDSLYEQYF
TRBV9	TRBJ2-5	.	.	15	TGTGCCAGCAGCGCTTACATTAAATCTCAAGAGACCCAGTACTTC	CASSAYIKSQETQYF
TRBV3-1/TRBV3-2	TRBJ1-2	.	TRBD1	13	TGTGCCAGCAGCCCGACAGGGGATGATGGCTACACCTTC	CASSPTGDDGYTF
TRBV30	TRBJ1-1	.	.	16	TGTGCCTGCCGGGTAGGGGGGGACCTGAGAAGGACTGAAGCTTTCTTT	CACRVGGDLRRTEAFF
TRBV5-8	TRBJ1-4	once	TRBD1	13	TGTGCCAGCAAGGGACAGCTTAATGAAAAACTGTTTTTT	CASKGQLNEKLFF
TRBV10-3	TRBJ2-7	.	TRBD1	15	TGTGCCATCACCGAGGGGGCAGGGGGCGAGTACGAGCAGTACTTC	CAITEGAGGEYEQYF
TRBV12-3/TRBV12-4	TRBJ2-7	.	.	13	TGTGCCAGCAGTTTAACCGCGTTGGACGAGCAGTACTTC	CASSLTALDEQYF
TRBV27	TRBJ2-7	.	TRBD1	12	TGTGCCAGCAGCCCACAGGGGGGCGAGCAGTACTTC	CASSPQGGEQYF
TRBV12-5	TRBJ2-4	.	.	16	TGTGCTAGTGGTTTGGTAACAGGGCTAGCCAAAAACATTCAGTACTTC	CASGLVTGLAKNIQYF
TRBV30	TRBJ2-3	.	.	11	TGTGCCTGGAGTGTCCAGATTCCGCAGTATTTT	CAWSVQIPQYF
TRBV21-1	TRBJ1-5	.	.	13	TGTGCCAGGGCCATTTGGGAGCCTCAGCCCCAGCATTTT	CARAIWEPQPQHF
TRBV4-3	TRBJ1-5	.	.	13	TGCGCCAGCAGCCAAGACAGGAATCAGCCCCAGCATTTT	CASSQDRNQPQHF
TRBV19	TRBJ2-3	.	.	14	TGTGCCAGTAGTATGACACAGCTAAGGGATACGCAGTATTTT	CASSMTQLRDTQYF
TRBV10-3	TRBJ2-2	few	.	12	TGTGCCATCAGTGGTTTATCCGGGGAGCTGTTTTTT	CAISGLSGELFF
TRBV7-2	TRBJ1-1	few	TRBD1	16	TGTGCCAGCAGCCTAGGGGGCACAGGGGGCGAGACTGAAGCTTTCTTT	CASSLGGTGGETEAFF
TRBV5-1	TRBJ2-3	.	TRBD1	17	TGCGCCAGCAGCTTGGTGCCTCCCGGACAGGGAACAGATACGCAGTATTTT	CASSLVPPGQGTDTQYF
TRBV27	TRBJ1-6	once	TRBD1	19	TGTGCCAGCAGGGGCCCGGGACAGAATATCCCTACCTATAATTCACCCCTCCACTTT	CASRGPGQNIPTYNSPLHF
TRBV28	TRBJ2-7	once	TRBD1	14	TGTGCCAGCAGTGCGGGACAGGGTGGGGACGAGCAGTACTTC	CASSAGQGGDEQYF